This T cell receptor (beta chain) was retrieved from a study of T cells after yellow fever vaccination. They built TCR cDNA with 5'RACE template switching, a step that put in a universal primer site and UMIs. TCRdb fed the 5' RACE reads into MiXCR, producing one record per CDR3 protein. The sample includes under 550,000 distinct CDR3 sequences, 20% to 25% seen only once; the top ten take about 15%. There are a few counts of this clonotype. Its antigen is not identified. Points from the study as a whole: Some clonotypes, a small share, were shared between CD4 and CD8 compartments.

Per germline, CDR1 LNHNV and CDR2 YYDKDF (reference sequence). The germline V and J ends were trimmed by 1 base and 7 bases, with 7 bases remaining between them. The CDR3 is 12 residues long. The chain couples TRBV15 to TRBJ1-2, with D hard to call. The source is a man younger than 35 who received the YFV17D yellow fever vaccine. The source was PBMCs, collected about 20 days after the first yellow fever vaccination. In DNA, the CDR3 is TGTGCCACCAGCAGAGGGTTGGGTGGCTACACCTTC. This codes for CATSRGLGGYTF.